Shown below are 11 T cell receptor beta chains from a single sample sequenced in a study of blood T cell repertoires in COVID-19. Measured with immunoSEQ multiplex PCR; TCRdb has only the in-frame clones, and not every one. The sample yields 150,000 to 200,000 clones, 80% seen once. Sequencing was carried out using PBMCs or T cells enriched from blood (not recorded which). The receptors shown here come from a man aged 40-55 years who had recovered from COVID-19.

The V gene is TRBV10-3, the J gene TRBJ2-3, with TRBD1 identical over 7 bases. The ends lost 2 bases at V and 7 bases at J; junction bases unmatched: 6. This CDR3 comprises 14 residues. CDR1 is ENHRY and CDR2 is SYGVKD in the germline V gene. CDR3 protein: CAISEDRDLNTQYF. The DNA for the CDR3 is TGTGCCATCAGTGAGGACAGGGATCTGAATACGCAGTATTTT.

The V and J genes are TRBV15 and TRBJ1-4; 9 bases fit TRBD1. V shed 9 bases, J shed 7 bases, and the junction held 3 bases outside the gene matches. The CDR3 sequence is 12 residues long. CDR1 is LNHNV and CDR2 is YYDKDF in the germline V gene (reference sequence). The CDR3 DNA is TGTGCCACTGAGGACAGGGGTGAAAAACTGTTTTTT. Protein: CATEDRGEKLFF.

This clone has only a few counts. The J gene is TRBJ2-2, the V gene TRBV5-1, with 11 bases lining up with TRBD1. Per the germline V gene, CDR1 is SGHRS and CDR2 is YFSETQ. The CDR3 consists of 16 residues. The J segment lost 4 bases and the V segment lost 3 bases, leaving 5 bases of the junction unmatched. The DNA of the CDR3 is TGCGCCAGCAGCTCCTCCGGGACAGGGGGCACCGGGGAGCTGTTTTTT. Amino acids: CASSSSGTGGTGELFF.

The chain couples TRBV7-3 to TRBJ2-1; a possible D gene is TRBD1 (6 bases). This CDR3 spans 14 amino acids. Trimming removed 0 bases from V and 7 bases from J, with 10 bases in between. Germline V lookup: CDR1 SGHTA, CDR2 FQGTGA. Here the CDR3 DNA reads TGTGCCAGCAGCTTAACCAGGGGCGGAAATGAGCAGTTCTTC. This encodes CASSLTRGGNEQFF.

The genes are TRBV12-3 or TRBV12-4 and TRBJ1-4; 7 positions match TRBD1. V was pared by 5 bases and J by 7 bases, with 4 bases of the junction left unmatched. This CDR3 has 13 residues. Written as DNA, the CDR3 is TGTGCCAGCAGTCCCTGGGACAGTGAAAAACTGTTTTTT. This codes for CASSPWDSEKLFF.

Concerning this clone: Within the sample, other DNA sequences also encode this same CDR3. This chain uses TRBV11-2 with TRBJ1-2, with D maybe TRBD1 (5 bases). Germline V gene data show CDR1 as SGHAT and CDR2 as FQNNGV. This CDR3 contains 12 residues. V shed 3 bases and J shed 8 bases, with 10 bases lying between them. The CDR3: CASSLGRDGYTF. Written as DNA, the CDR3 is TGTGCCAGCAGCTTGGGGAGGGACGGCTACACCTTC.

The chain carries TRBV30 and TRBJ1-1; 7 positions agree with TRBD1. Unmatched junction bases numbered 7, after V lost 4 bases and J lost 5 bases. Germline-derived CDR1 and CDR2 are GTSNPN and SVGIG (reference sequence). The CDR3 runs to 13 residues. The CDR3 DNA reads TGTGCCTGGAATATCCAGGGGGTAACTGAAGCTTTCTTT. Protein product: CAWNIQGVTEAFF.

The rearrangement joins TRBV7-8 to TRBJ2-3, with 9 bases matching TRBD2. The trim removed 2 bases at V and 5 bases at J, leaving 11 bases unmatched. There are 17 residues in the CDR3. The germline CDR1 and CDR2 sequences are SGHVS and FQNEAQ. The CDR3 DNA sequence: TGTGCCAGCAGCTTAATCGCGGCGGGGGGGCCGAAAGATACGCAGTATTTT. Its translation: CASSLIAAGGPKDTQYF.

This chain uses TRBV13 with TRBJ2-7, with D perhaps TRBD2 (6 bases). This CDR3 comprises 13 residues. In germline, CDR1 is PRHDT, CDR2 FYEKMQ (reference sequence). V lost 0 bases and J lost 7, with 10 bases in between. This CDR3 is CASSLGRGWEQYV. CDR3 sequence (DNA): TGTGCCAGCAGCTTAGGACGGGGGTGGGAGCAGTACGTC.

The CDR3 protein is CAWRGTRTSGGPPTDTQYF. In DNA form, the CDR3 reads TGTGCCTGGAGGGGCACCCGGACTAGCGGGGGGCCACCCACAGATACGCAGTATTTT. The rearrangement joins TRBV30 to TRBJ2-3; 14 nucleotides agree with TRBD2. Unmatched junction bases numbered 13, after V lost 3 bases and J lost 2 bases. The germline V gene has CDR1 GTSNPN and CDR2 SVGIG (reference sequence). This CDR3 contains 19 residues.

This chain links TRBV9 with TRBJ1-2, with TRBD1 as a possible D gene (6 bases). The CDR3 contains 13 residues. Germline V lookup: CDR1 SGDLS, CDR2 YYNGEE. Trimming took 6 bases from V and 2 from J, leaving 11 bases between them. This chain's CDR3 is CASNGGDNYGYTF. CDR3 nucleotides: TGTGCCAGCAATGGGGGCGACAACTATGGCTACACCTTC.